This entry lists 10 T cell receptor beta chains sequenced from one sample in a study of early T cells in non-severe SARS-CoV-2 infection. TCRdb ran MiXCR on the 5' RACE reads and lists one entry per CDR3 protein. This table has about 19,000 distinct CDR3 sequences, around 4.2% appearing once. The sequenced material came from whole blood. These receptors came from an adult who was a healthcare worker with PCR-confirmed SARS-CoV-2 infection or an uninfected control (not recorded which).

This clonotype was seen at least ten times. This chain uses TRBV6-4 with TRBJ2-1, with D tentatively TRBD1 or TRBD2 (6 bases each). Germline lookup yields CDR1 MRHNA and CDR2 SNTAGT. The ends were cut back, 3 bases at V and 5 bases at J, with 11 bases in the middle. This CDR3 contains 14 residues. The CDR3 DNA reads as TGTGCCAGCAGTGAGAGGGGGGACAACAATGAGCAGTTCTTC. Translated, it gives CASSERGDNNEQFF.

In this sample, this clonotype turned up a few times. V is TRBV11-2 and J is TRBJ1-1, with D maybe TRBD1 (5 bases). With 2 bases removed from V and 8 bases from J, the gap between germline ends came to 9 bases. Germline V gene sequence: CDR1 SGHAT, CDR2 FQNNGV. The CDR3 extends over 12 amino acids. Written as DNA, the CDR3 is TGTGCCAGCAGCTTATGGGGGTCCGAAGCTTTCTTT. Its protein is CASSLWGSEAFF. The whole variable domain, filled in from reference TRBV11-2 and TRBJ1-1, reads EAGVAQSPRYKIIEKRQSVAFWCNPISGHATLYWYQQILGQGPKLLIQFQNNGVVDDSQLPKDRFSAERLKGVDSTLKIQPAKLEDSAVYLCASSLWGSEAFFGQGTRLTVV.

This clonotype was found many times. The chain couples TRBV7-2 to TRBJ2-7; TRBD2 aligns across 9 bases. Germline-derived CDR1 and CDR2 are SGHTA and FQGNSA. The CDR3 is made up of 13 amino acids. V was pared by 3 bases and J by 3 bases, with 0 bases of the junction left unmatched. The CDR3 sequence is CASSFSGGYEQYF. Written as DNA, the CDR3 is TGTGCCAGCAGCTTTAGCGGGGGCTACGAGCAGTACTTC. Together with reference TRBV7-2 and TRBJ2-7, the CDR3 gives the full variable domain: GAGVSQSPSNKVTEKGKDVELRCDPISGHTALYWYRQSLGQGLEFLIYFQGNSAPDKSGLPSDRFSAERTGGSVSTLTIQRTQQEDSAVYLCASSFSGGYEQYFGPGTRLTVT.

This clonotype has a count of ten or more. J is TRBJ2-1 and V is TRBV10-3; tentative D call: TRBD1 (6 bases). V was trimmed by 6 bases and J by 7 bases, leaving 19 bases between them. The CDR3 contains 15 residues. Germline V gives CDR1 ENHRY, CDR2 SYGVKD. Here the CDR3 reads CAISDTNQGRNEQFF. DNA of the CDR3: TGTGCCATCAGCGATACCAACCAGGGGCGAAATGAGCAGTTCTTC.

This clonotype was counted between two and nine times. The rearrangement joins TRBV30 to TRBJ1-2; no clear D gene. Trimming removed 7 bases at V and 10 bases at J, with 13 bases between. Per the germline V gene, CDR1 is GTSNPN and CDR2 is SVGIG (reference sequence). The CDR3 is 10 amino acids. The CDR3 DNA follows: TGTGCCTTCGGGAGGGAATACTACACCTTC. Protein product: CAFGREYYTF.

CDR3 nucleotides: TGTGCCAGCAGTACAGGAGGGAAAGCTTTCTTT. This sequence encodes CASSTGGKAFF. This chain joins TRBV6-5 and TRBJ1-1, with D perhaps matching TRBD1 (5 bases). There are 11 residues in the CDR3. Germline V gene data show CDR1 as MNHEY and CDR2 as SVGAGI. Trimming stripped 5 bases from V and 9 bases from J, with 10 bases between.

This clonotype is deemed medium-sized (0.01 to 0.1%). This chain uses TRBV19 with TRBJ1-5, with 9 positions matching TRBD1. Unmatched junction bases numbered 7, after V lost 11 bases and J lost 5 bases. The CDR3 loop spans 13 amino acids. Germline CDR1 reads LNHDA; CDR2 reads SQIVND (reference sequence). The CDR3 sequence is CASMDRGYQPQHF. CDR3 in DNA: TGTGCCTCCATGGACAGGGGTTATCAGCCCCAGCATTTT.

This clonotype is judged medium-sized (0.01 to 0.1%). The CDR3 bases are TGTGCCAGCAGCTCAGAGGGGCGCGTACAACCCCTCCACTTT. Its protein product is CASSSEGRVQPLHF. V is TRBV7-2 and J is TRBJ1-6, with a weak D call TRBD1 (5 bases). Trimming took off 4 bases at V and 12 bases at J, with 16 bases between the two ends. This CDR3 is 14 amino acids long. Germline lookup yields CDR1 SGHTA and CDR2 FQGNSA.

This clonotype was recorded many times. The rearrangement joins TRBV5-1 to TRBJ1-6; 7 bases match TRBD1. The ends lost 0 bases at V and 5 bases at J; junction bases unmatched: 5. Germline CDR1 SGHRS, CDR2 YFSETQ. The CDR3 has 16 residues. The CDR3 DNA sequence: TGCGCCAGCAGCTTGGAGGGGACAGTTAATAATTCACCCCTCCACTTT. This gives the protein CASSLEGTVNNSPLHF.

This clonotype was observed many times. V usage is TRBV7-2 and J usage is TRBJ1-6, with 7 positions matching TRBD1. Germline lookup yields CDR1 SGHTA and CDR2 FQGNSA. Trimming took 2 bases from V and 6 from J; bases not matched to a gene: 4. The CDR3 covers 15 residues. CDR3 coding DNA: TGTGCCAGCAGCTTATCCTCAGGGGGTAATTCACCCCTCCACTTT. Its protein product is CASSLSSGGNSPLHF.